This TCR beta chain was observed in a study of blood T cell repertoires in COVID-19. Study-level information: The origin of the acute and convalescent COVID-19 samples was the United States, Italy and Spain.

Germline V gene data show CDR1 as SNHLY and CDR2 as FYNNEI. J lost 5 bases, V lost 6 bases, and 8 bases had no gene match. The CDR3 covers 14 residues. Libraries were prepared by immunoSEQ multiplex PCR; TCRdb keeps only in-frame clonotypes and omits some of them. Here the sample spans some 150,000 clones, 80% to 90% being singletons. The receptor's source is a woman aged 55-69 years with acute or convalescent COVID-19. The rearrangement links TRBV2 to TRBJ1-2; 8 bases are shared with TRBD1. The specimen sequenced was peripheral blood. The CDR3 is CASRGDRRYYGYTF. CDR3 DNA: TGTGCCAGCAGAGGGGACAGGAGATATTATGGCTACACCTTC. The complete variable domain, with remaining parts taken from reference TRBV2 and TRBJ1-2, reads EPEVTQTPSHQVTQMGQEVILRCVPISNHLYFYWYRQILGQKVEFLVSFYNNEISEKSEIFDDQFSVERPDGSNFTLKIRSTKLEDSAMYFCASRGDRRYYGYTFGSGTRLTVV.